Presented here are 5 T cell receptor beta chains from one specimen sequenced in a study of STAT5B mutations in CD4+ large granular lymphocyte leukemia. Produced via immunoSEQ multiplex PCR; TCRdb's table is partial and in-frame only. Of some 33,000 clones listed, 74% were seen once; the top ten hold about 0.3%. Sequenced material: CD4+ T cells from blood buffy coats. All receptors derive from a human donor in good health.

This CDR3 is CASRQGLPNYGYTF. The CDR3 DNA sequence: TGTGCCAGCAGACAGGGGCTTCCTAACTATGGCTACACCTTC. The chain combines TRBV6-1 with TRBJ1-2; 7 positions agree with TRBD1. CDR1 is MNHNS and CDR2 is SASEGT in the germline V gene. CDR3 length: 14 amino acids. The V and J ends lost 6 bases and 0 bases, in that order; junction bases with no gene match: 4.

The J gene is TRBJ1-1, the V gene TRBV30, with 10 bases fitting TRBD1. CDR1 and CDR2 (germline): GTSNPN, SVGIG (reference sequence). The CDR3 is 14 amino acids. After removal of 8 bases from V and 0 bases from J, the junction contained 6 bases not matched to a gene. CDR3 DNA sequence: TGTGCCAGAAGACAGGGGGCGATGAACACTGAAGCTTTCTTT. It encodes CARRQGAMNTEAFF.

This clone appeared a few times. The gene calls are TRBV28 and TRBJ2-7; 10 positions agree with TRBD1. Germline V gene lookup returns CDR1 MDHEN and CDR2 SYDVKM. There are 16 residues in the CDR3. The V and J ends lost 5 bases and 4 bases, in that order; junction bases with no gene match: 11. The CDR3 spells CASSPYDRGLPYEQYF. The CDR3 nucleotides are TGTGCCAGCAGTCCATACGACAGGGGGCTTCCTTACGAGCAGTACTTC.

The rearrangement links TRBV6-6 to TRBJ1-3; no clear D gene. Trimming took off 4 bases at V and 4 bases at J, with 17 bases between the two ends. The V gene's germline CDR1 is MNHNY and CDR2 SVGAGI (reference sequence). The CDR3 is 16 amino acids. CDR3 coding DNA: TGTGCCAGCAGTTTGGACGGAGCTTCCCAGGGAAACACCATATATTTT. It is translated as CASSLDGASQGNTIYF.

This clone was observed once. V gene TRBV7-2 combines with J gene TRBJ2-5; perhaps D is TRBD1 or TRBD2 (5 bases each). CDR1 is SGHTA and CDR2 is FQGNSA in the germline V gene. V was trimmed by 5 bases and J by 7 bases, leaving 8 bases between them. The CDR3 is 11 amino acids. This CDR3 reads CASSGGLTQYF. The DNA for the CDR3 is TGTGCCAGCAGCGGGGGTCTGACCCAGTACTTC.